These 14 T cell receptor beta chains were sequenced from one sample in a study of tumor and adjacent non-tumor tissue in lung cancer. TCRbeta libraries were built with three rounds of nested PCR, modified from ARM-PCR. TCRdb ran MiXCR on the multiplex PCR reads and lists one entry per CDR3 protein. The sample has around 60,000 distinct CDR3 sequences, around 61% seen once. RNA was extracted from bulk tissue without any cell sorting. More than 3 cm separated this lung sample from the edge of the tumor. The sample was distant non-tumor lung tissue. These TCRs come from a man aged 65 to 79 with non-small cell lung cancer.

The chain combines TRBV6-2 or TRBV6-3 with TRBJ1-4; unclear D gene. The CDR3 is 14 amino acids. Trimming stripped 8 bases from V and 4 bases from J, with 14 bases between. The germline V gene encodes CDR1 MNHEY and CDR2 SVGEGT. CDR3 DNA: TGTGCCAGCTCCATATGGGGAAATAATGAAAAACTGTTTTTT. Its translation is CASSIWGNNEKLFF.

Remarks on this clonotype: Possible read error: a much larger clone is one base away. CDR3 protein: CASSYKRPGEAHGQYF. The DNA of the CDR3 is TGTGCCAGCAGTTACAAGCGGCCTGGAGAGGCCCATGGGCAGTACTTC. This chain uses TRBV6-5 with TRBJ2-7; D is perhaps TRBD2 (5 bases). Germline V lookup: CDR1 MNHEY, CDR2 SVGAGI. This CDR3 comprises 16 residues. V lost 2 bases to trimming and J lost 9 bases, with 23 bases between them.

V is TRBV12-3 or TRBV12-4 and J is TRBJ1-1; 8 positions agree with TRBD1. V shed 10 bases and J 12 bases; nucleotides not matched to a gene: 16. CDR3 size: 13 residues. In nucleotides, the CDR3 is TGTGCCAACAGCCGGACAGGGAGTGACGAATCTTTCTTT. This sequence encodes CANSRTGSDESFF.

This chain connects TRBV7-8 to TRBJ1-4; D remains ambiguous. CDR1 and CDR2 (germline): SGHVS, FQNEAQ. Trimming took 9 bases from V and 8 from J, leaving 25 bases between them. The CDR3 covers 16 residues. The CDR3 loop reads CASSLTKTDTPEKLFF. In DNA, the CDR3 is TGTGCCAGTAGCCTAACTAAGACCGATACTCCGGAAAAACTGTTTTTT.

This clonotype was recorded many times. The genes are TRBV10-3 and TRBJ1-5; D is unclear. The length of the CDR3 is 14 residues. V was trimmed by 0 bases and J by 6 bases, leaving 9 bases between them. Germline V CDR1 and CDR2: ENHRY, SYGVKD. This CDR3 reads CAISESSGFQPQHF. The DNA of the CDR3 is TGTGCCATCAGTGAGTCATCTGGATTTCAGCCCCAGCATTTT.

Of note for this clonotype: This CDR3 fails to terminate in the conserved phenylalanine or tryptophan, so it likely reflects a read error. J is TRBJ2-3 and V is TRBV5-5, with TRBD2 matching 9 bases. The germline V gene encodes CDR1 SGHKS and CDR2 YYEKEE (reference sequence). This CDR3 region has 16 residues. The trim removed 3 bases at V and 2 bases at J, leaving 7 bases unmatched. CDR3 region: CASSSTGTSTTDTQYL. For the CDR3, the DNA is TGTGCCAGCAGCTCTACCGGGACTAGCACCACAGATACGCAGTATTTG.

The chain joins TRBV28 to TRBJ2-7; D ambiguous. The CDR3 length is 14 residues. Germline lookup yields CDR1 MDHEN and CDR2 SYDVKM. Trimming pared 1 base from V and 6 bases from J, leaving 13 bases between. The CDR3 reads CASSLLKERSEQYF. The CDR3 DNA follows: TGTGCCAGCAGTTTATTGAAGGAGAGGAGCGAGCAGTACTTC.

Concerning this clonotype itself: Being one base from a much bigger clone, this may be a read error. Here the CDR3 reads CASSFGELNTEAIF. DNA for the CDR3: TGTGCCAGCAGCTTTGGGGAACTGAACACTGAAGCTATCTTT. V is TRBV5-8 and J is TRBJ1-1; no clear D gene. Germline values: CDR1 SGHTS, CDR2 YDEGEE. The CDR3 is made up of 14 amino acids. Supplemented by reference TRBV5-8 and TRBJ1-1, the full variable domain reads EAGVTQSPTHLIKTRGQQATLRCSPISGHTSVYWYQQALGLGLQFLLWYDEGEERNRGNFPPRFSGRQFPNYSSELNVNALELEDSALYLCASSFGELNTEAIFGQGTRLTVV.

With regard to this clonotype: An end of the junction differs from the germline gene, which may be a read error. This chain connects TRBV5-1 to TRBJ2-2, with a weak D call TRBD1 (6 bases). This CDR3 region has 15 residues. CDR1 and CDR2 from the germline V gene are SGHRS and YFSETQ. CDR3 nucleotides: TGCGCCGGCAGTTCTGGACAGCGGAACACCGGGGAGCTGTTTTTT. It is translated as CAGSSGQRNTGELFF.

The CDR3 nucleotides read TGTGCCAGCAGCACAGACATGGCAAACTACGAGCAGTACTTC. Translated, it gives CASSTDMANYEQYF. The chain employs TRBV5-6 and TRBJ2-7, with D unclear. The V gene's germline CDR1 is SGHDT and CDR2 YYEEEE. The CDR3 contains 14 residues. V dropped 4 bases and J dropped 3 bases, with 14 bases sitting between them.

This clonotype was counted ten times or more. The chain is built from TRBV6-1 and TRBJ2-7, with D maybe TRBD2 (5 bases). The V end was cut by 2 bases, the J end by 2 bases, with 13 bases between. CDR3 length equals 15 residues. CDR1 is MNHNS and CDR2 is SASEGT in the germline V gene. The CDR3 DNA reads TGTGCCAGCAGTGAACCTCGGGGAGCTGCCTACGAGCAGTACTTC. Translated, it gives CASSEPRGAAYEQYF.

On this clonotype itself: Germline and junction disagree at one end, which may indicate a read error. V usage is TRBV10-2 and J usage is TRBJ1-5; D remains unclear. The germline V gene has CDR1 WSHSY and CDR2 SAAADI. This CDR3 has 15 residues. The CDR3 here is CASSEDHIGNQPQHF. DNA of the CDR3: TGTGCCAGCAGCGAAGACCACATTGGCAATCAGCCCCAGCATTTT.

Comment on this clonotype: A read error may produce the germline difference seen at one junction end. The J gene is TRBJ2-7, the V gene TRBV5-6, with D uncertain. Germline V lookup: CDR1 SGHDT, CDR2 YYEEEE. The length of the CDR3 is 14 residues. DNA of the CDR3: TGTGCCAGCAGCTTGTTATCAAACTCCTATGAGCAGTACTTC. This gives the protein CASSLLSNSYEQYF.

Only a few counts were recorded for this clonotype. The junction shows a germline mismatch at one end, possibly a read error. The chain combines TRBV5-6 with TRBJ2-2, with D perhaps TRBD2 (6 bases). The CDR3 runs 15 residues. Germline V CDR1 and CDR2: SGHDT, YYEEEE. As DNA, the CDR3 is TGTGTCAGCAGCTTGGTACGGGGGTACACCGGGGAGCTGTTTTTT. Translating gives CVSSLVRGYTGELFF.